The 12 T cell receptor beta chains given below trace back to one sample, sequenced in a study of T cells in narcolepsy. Using immunoSEQ multiplex PCR, the repertoire was profiled, and TCRdb retains in-frame clones only, with some absent. The data show roughly 30,000 clones, 79% seen once. Sequencing input: memory (CD45RA-) CD4+ T cells from blood. These receptor sequences come from a human donor in good health.

V is TRBV6-9 and J is TRBJ2-7; D not resolved. CDR1 is MNHGY, CDR2 SVAAGI, per germline. CDR3 length: 11 residues. Trimming stripped 6 bases from V and 6 bases from J, with 9 bases between. For the CDR3, the DNA is TGTGCCAGCAGCGGTACCTCCGAGCAGTACTTC. Translating it yields CASSGTSEQYF.

The chain combines TRBV23-1 with TRBJ2-7, with 11 bases fitting TRBD2. TRBV23-1 is an ORF, with its function uncertain. The CDR3 has 14 residues. The V gene end was trimmed by 6 bases and the J gene end by 3 bases; junction bases not matched to a gene: 4. The CDR3 protein is CASSQGTSGYEQYF. The CDR3 DNA sequence: TGCGCCAGCAGCCAAGGGACTAGCGGCTACGAGCAGTACTTC.

This chain joins TRBV7-2 and TRBJ2-1; D unresolved. Trimming removed 4 bases from V and 4 bases from J, with 14 bases in between. This CDR3 contains 15 residues. The germline V gene encodes CDR1 SGHTA and CDR2 FQGNSA. Written as DNA, the CDR3 is TGTGCCAGCAGCTATATGTTGGGAAATTACAATGAGCAGTTCTTC. It yields the protein CASSYMLGNYNEQFF. The full variable domain, its missing parts supplied by reference TRBV7-2 and TRBJ2-1, is GAGVSQSPSNKVTEKGKDVELRCDPISGHTALYWYRQSLGQGLEFLIYFQGNSAPDKSGLPSDRFSAERTGGSVSTLTIQRTQQEDSAVYLCASSYMLGNYNEQFFGPGTRLTVL.

The chain links TRBV19 to TRBJ2-5; D could derive from TRBD1 or TRBD2 (5 bases each). Germline V CDR1 and CDR2: LNHDA, SQIVND (reference sequence). The V gene lost 3 bases and the J gene lost 2 bases, with 7 bases spanning the gap. This CDR3 has 13 amino acids. The CDR3 is CASSMGTQETQYF. In DNA, the CDR3 is TGTGCCAGTAGTATGGGGACGCAAGAGACCCAGTACTTC.

The chain links TRBV19 to TRBJ2-6; 10 bases are a match to TRBD1. Germline V lookup: CDR1 LNHDA, CDR2 SQIVND (reference sequence). V dropped 9 bases and J dropped 3; count of bases not matched to a gene: 14. There are 18 residues in the CDR3. The CDR3 protein is CASRDRGSAWGGANVLTF. CDR3 in DNA: TGTGCCAGCCGGGACAGGGGTTCGGCCTGGGGTGGGGCCAACGTCCTGACTTTC.

The chain combines TRBV6-1 with TRBJ2-6; unclear D gene. Trimming cost V 8 bases and J 0 bases, with 8 bases left between them. Germline loops: CDR1 MNHNS, CDR2 SASEGT. The CDR3 consists of 14 residues. This CDR3 reads CASLSISGANVLTF. CDR3 nucleotides: TGTGCCAGCTTATCCATCTCTGGGGCCAACGTCCTGACTTTC.

The rearrangement uses TRBV4-3 and TRBJ2-7; D possibly corresponds to TRBD2 (6 bases). CDR1 LGHNA and CDR2 YSLEER come from the germline V gene. V shed 3 bases and J shed 2 bases, with 17 bases lying between them. The CDR3 consists of 16 residues. The chain's CDR3 is CASSQDFRRGTYEQYF. CDR3 bases: TGCGCCAGCAGCCAGGATTTCCGACGGGGGACCTACGAGCAGTACTTC.

This clone was counted a single time. The J gene is TRBJ2-5, the V gene TRBV2, with 12 positions matching TRBD2. The CDR3 is 17 amino acids. Germline CDR1 is SNHLY and CDR2 is FYNNEI. Germline trimming cut 5 bases from V and 2 bases from J; bases unmatched to any gene: 9. CDR3 in DNA: TGTGCCAGCAGTTCTAGCGGGGGGGCTCCGGTGCAAGAGACCCAGTACTTC. Amino acid sequence: CASSSSGGAPVQETQYF.

This clone qualifies as medium-sized. The V gene is TRBV2, the J gene TRBJ1-1; no definite D call. CDR1 is SNHLY, CDR2 FYNNEI, per germline. V lost 2 bases and J 6 bases, leaving 16 bases between the germline ends. CDR3 length equals 15 residues. CDR3 nucleotide sequence: TGTGCCAGCAGTGAATGGACCTTAAGGGCCGCTGAAGCTTTCTTT. Residues: CASSEWTLRAAEAFF.

The chain has TRBV6-5 and TRBJ1-1; maybe TRBD1 (5 bases). The V end was cut by 7 bases, the J end by 1 base, with 13 bases between. Germline V gene sequence: CDR1 MNHEY, CDR2 SVGAGI. The CDR3 sequence is 14 residues long. The CDR3 nucleotides are TGTGCCAGCACCGCAGGGCGGGGGAACACTGAAGCTTTCTTT. The encoded protein is CASTAGRGNTEAFF.

The chain carries TRBV7-2 and TRBJ2-1, with TRBD2 matching 7 bases. The CDR3 is 15 amino acids. Trimming cost V 5 bases and J 1 base; bases outside gene matches: 5. Germline CDR1 reads SGHTA; CDR2 reads FQGNSA. The CDR3 nucleotides are TGTGCCAGCAGCCTATGGGAGGGGTCCTACAATGAGCAGTTCTTC. Translated, it gives CASSLWEGSYNEQFF.

The genes are TRBV5-1 and TRBJ2-7; 7 bases fit TRBD1. Germline-derived CDR1 and CDR2 are SGHRS and YFSETQ. The V segment lost 4 bases and the J segment 1 base; nucleotides outside the gene matches: 8. The CDR3 length is 15 residues. As DNA, the CDR3 is TGCGCCAGCAGCAAGCTTTCAGGGGGTTCCTACGAGCAGTACTTC. It translates to CASSKLSGGSYEQYF.